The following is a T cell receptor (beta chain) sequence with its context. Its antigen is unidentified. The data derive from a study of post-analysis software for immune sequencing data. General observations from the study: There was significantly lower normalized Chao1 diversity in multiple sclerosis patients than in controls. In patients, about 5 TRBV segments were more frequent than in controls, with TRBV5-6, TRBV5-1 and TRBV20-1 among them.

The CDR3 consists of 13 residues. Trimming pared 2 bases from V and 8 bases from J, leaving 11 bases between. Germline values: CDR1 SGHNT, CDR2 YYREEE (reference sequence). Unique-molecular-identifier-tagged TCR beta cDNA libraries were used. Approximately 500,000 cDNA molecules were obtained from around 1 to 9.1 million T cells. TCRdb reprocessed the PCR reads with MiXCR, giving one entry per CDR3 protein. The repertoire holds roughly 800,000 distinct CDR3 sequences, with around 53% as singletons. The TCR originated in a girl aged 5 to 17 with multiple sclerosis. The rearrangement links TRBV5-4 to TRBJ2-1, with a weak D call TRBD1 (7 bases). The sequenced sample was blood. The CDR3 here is CASSFGGTDEQFF. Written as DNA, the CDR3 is TGTGCCAGCAGCTTCGGAGGGACAGATGAGCAGTTCTTC.